The table lists the clone carrying this T cell receptor beta chain with many counts. The entry originates in a study of neurological immune-mediated disorders. As for the cDNA, it was generated by 5'RACE with 10-nucleotide random UMIs. MiXCR, run by TCRdb on the 5' RACE reads, gives a single entry per CDR3 protein. The sample carries roughly 65,000 distinct CDR3 sequences, roughly 4.9% recorded once. The CDR3 covers 17 residues. Germline CDR1 and CDR2: SGDLS and YYNGEE. The V end lost 0 bases, the J end lost 2 bases, and 14 bases lay between the germline ends. The material sequenced was PBMCs. The chain has TRBV9 and TRBJ1-4; D unclear. This TCR was sampled from a human donor with multiple sclerosis. The donor label of this sample is uncertain. CDR3 amino acids: CASSVAPAGSTNEKLFF. The DNA of the CDR3 is TGTGCCAGCAGCGTAGCTCCGGCCGGGTCCACTAATGAAAAACTGTTTTTT.